A selection of T cell receptor beta chains follows, all from one sample in a study of T cell repertoires in ileal Crohn's disease. The table came from immunoSEQ multiplex PCR; TCRdb's copy has only in-frame clones and leaves some out. The data contain 6,600 or so clones, about 74% of them singletons. Sequencing was carried out using ileal tissue. All receptors come from an adult with Crohn's disease. CDR3s include the opening cysteine and the closing phenylalanine or tryptophan. Clone size is stated in some rows and not others, as once, few, many or a class when expanded.

CDR3aa	abundance	j_gene	v_gene
CASRSTGGNTEAFF	.	TRBJ1-1	TRBV7-9
CASSPNRVRTGELFF	.	TRBJ2-2	TRBV19
CASSLLSAGGSYEQYF	.	TRBJ2-7	TRBV7-6
CATSRDGQAYF	.	TRBJ2-7	TRBV15
CASSSRSEQYF	.	TRBJ2-7	TRBV27
CASSGSITAAELFF	.	TRBJ1-4	TRBV2
CASSYGGAGTEAFF	few	TRBJ1-1	TRBV6-5
CAISESGSEQYF	.	TRBJ2-7	TRBV10-3
CASSLRTSGIRDEQFF	.	TRBJ2-1	TRBV7-8
CASSQGSGRFYEQYF	.	TRBJ2-7	TRBV4-3
CSGGELGRASQNEQFF	.	TRBJ2-1	TRBV29-1
CASGGTSGSYNEQFF	.	TRBJ2-1	TRBV7-2
CASSPGQVYEQYF	.	TRBJ2-7	TRBV7-2
CASSVAAGGSPSGANVLTF	few	TRBJ2-6	TRBV9
CASSTPGRGGTGELFF	.	TRBJ2-2	TRBV5-4
CASSLAWGTVDEQYF	.	.	TRBV7-8
CASSSFLGLDTGELFF	.	TRBJ2-2	TRBV7-3
CASSLDALSEQYF	.	TRBJ2-7	TRBV11-2
CASSPPGLKEKLFF	once	TRBJ1-4	TRBV5-6
CASRSGGIAEAFF	.	TRBJ1-1	TRBV11-2